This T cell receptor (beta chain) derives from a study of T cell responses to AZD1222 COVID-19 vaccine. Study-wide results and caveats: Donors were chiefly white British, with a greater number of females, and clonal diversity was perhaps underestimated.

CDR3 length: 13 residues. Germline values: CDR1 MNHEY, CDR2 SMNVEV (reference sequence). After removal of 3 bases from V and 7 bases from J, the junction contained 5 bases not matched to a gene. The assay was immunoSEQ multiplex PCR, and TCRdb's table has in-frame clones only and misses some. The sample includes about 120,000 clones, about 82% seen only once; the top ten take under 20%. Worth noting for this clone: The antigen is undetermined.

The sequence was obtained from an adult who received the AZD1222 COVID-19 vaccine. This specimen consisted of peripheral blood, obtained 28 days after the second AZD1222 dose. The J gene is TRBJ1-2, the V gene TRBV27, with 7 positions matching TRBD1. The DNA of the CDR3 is TGTGCCAGCAGTTTCCGGCGGGACAGTGGCTACACCTTC. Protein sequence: CASSFRRDSGYTF.